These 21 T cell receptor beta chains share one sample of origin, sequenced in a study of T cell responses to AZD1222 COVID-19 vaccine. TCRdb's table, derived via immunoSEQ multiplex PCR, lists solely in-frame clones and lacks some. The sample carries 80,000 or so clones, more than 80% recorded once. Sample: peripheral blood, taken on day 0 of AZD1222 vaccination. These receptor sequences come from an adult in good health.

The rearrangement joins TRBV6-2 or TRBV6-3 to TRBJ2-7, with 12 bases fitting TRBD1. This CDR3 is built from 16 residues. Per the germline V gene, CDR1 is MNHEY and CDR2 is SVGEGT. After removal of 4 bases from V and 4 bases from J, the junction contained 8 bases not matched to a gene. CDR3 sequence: CASSSRDRGPKYEQYF. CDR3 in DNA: TGTGCCAGCAGTTCCCGGGACAGGGGGCCGAAATACGAGCAGTACTTC.

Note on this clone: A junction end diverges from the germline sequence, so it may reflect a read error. CDR3: CASSEGNTEAFF. CDR3 DNA sequence: TGTGCCAGCAGCGAAGGGAATACTGAAGCTTTCTTT. The V and J genes are TRBV6-1 and TRBJ1-1; D is undetermined. Looked up from germline, CDR1 is MNHNS and CDR2 is SASEGT. This CDR3 has 12 residues.

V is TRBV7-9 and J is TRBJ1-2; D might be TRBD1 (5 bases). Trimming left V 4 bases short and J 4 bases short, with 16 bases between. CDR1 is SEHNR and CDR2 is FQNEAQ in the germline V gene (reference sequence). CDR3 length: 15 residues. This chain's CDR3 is CASSSDGGGFYGYTF. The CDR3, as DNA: TGTGCCAGCAGCTCCGACGGTGGGGGGTTCTATGGCTACACCTTC.

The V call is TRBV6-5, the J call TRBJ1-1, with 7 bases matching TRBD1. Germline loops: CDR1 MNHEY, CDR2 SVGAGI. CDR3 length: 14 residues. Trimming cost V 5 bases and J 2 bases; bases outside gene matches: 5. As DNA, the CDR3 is TGTGCCAGCAGTCTTGGACAGGCAAACACTGAAGCTTTCTTT. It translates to CASSLGQANTEAFF.

The CDR3 coding sequence is TGTGCCATCAGTGTAGAACCTAAAGCTAATGATGGCTACACCTTC. Amino acids: CAISVEPKANDGYTF. The rearrangement uses TRBV10-3 and TRBJ1-2; D is uncertain. The CDR3 is 15 residues long. The germline gives CDR1 ENHRY, CDR2 SYGVKD. Trimming stripped 4 bases from V and 6 bases from J, with 18 bases between.

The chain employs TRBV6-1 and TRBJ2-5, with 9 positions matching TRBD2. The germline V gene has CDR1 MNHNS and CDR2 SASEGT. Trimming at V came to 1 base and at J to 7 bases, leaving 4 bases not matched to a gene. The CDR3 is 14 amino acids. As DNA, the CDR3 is TGTGCCAGCAGTGAAGTAAGCGGGGGGCGGACCCAGTACTTC. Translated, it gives CASSEVSGGRTQYF.

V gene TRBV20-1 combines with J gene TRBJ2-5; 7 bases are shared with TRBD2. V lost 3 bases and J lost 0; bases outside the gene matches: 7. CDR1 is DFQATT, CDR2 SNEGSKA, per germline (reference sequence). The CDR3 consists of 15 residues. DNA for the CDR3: TGCAGTGCTAGTGGGCGGGGGAGAAACCAAGAGACCCAGTACTTC. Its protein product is CSASGRGRNQETQYF.

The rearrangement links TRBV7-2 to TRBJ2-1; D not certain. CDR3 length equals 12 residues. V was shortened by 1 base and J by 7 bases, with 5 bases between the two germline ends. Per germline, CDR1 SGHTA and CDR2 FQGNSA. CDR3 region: CASSLDYNEQFF. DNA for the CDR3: TGTGCCAGCAGCTTAGATTATAATGAGCAGTTCTTC.

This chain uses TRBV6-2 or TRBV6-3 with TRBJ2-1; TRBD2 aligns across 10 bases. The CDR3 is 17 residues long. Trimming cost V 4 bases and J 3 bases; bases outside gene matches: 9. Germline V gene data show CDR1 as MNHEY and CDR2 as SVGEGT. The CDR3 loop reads CASSSLLAGVDYNEQFF. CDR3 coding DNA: TGTGCCAGCAGTTCTCTCCTAGCGGGGGTAGACTACAATGAGCAGTTCTTC.

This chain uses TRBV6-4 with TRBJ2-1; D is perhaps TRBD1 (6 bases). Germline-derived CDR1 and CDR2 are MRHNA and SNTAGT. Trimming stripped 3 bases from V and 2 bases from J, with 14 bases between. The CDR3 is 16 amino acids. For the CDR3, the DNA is TGTGCCAGCAGTGAGGATGGGACACTTACCTACAATGAGCAGTTCTTC. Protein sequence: CASSEDGTLTYNEQFF.

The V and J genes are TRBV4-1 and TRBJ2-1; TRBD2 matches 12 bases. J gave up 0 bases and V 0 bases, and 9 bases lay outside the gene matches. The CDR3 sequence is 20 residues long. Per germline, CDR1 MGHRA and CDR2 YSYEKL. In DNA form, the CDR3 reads TGCGCCAGCAGCCAAGATTTGACTAGCGGGGGCCGAAGCTCCTACAATGAGCAGTTCTTC. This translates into CASSQDLTSGGRSSYNEQFF.

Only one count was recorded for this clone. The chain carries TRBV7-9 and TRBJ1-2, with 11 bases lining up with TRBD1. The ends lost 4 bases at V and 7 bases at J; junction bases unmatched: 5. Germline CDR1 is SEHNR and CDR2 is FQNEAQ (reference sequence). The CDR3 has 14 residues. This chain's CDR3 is CASSSGTGGRGYTF. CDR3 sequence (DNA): TGTGCCAGCAGCTCCGGGACAGGGGGACGTGGCTACACCTTC.

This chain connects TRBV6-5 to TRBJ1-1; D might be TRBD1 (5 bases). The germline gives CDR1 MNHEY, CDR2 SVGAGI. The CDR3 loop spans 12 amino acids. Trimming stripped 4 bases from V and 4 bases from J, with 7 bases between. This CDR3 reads CASSSGFTEAFF. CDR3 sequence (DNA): TGTGCCAGCAGTTCAGGGTTCACTGAAGCTTTCTTT.

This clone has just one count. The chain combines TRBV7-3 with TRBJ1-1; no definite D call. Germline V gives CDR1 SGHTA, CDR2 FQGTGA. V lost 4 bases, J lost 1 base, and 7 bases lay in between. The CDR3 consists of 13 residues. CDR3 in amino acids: CASSWSTNTEAFF. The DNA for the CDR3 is TGTGCCAGCAGCTGGTCTACGAACACTGAAGCTTTCTTT.

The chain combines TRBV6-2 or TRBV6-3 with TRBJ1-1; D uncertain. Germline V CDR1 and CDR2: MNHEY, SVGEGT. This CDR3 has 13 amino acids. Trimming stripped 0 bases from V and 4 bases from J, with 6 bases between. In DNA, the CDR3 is TGTGCCAGCAGTTACTCGATGCGCACTGAAGCTTTCTTT. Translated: CASSYSMRTEAFF.

The CDR3 reads CASSSGDGLKLFF. The CDR3 DNA is TGTGCCAGCAGTTCCGGGGACGGCCTCAAGCTGTTTTTT. The V and J genes are TRBV5-6 and TRBJ2-2; either TRBD1 or TRBD2 may fit D (5 bases each). This CDR3 has 13 residues. The germline V gene has CDR1 SGHDT and CDR2 YYEEEE. V was trimmed by 5 bases and J by 12 bases, leaving 17 bases between them. The whole variable domain, filled in from reference TRBV5-6 and TRBJ2-2, reads DAGVTQSPTHLIKTRGQQVTLRCSPKSGHDTVSWYQQALGQGPQFIFQYYEEEERQRGNFPDRFSGHQFPNYSSELNVNALLLGDSALYLCASSSGDGLKLFFGEGSRLTVL.

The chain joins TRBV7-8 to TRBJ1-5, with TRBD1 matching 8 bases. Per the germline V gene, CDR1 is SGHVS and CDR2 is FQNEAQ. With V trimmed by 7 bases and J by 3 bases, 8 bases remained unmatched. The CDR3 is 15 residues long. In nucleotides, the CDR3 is TGTGCCAGCAACCTCGGACAGGGTGTCAATCAGCCCCAGCATTTT. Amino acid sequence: CASNLGQGVNQPQHF.

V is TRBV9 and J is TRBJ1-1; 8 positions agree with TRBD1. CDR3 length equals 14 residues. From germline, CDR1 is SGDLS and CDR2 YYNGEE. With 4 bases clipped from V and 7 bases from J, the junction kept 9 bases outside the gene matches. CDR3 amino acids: CASSQLTGVGEAFF. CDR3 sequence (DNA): TGTGCCAGCAGCCAACTGACAGGGGTCGGTGAAGCTTTCTTT.

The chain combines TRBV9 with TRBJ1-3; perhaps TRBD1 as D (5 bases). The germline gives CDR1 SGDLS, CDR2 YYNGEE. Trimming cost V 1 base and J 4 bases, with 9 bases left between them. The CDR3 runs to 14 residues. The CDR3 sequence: CASSVTWGGNTIYF. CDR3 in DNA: TGTGCCAGCAGCGTAACTTGGGGGGGAAACACCATATATTTT.

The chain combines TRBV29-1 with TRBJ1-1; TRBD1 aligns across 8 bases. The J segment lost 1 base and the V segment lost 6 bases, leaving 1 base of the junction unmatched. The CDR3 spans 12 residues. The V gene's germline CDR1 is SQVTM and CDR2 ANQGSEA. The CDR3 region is CSVGQGNTEAFF. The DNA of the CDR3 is TGCAGCGTAGGACAGGGGAACACTGAAGCTTTCTTT.

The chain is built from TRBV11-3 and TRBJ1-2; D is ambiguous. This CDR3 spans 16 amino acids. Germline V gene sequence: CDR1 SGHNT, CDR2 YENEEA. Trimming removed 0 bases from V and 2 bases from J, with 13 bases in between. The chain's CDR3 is CASSLEEVGSNYGYTF. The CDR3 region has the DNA TGTGCCAGCAGCTTAGAAGAGGTGGGATCAAACTATGGCTACACCTTC.